The TCR beta chain under discussion was sequenced for a study of vaccination and CD4 T cells after COVID-19. Treatment reported: approximately 9-day PBMC culture with coronavirus spike peptide pools or control peptides (ViraFEST assay). Regarding this clonotype: Its cognate antigen is unknown.

The Oncomine TCR Beta short-read assay was applied to DNA of cultured CD4+ T cells. TCRdb reprocessed the PCR reads via MiXCR and lists one record per CDR3 protein. The sample consists of tens of thousands of distinct CDR3 sequences, approximately 48% of them appearing once. J was trimmed by 4 bases and V by 3 bases; bases with no gene match: 7. Germline values: CDR1 LNHDA, CDR2 SQIVND (reference sequence). CDR3 length equals 15 residues. Sequences were obtained from CD4+ T cells from blood, cultured in vitro. This TCR derives from a human donor who had recovered from COVID-19. The V gene is TRBV19, the J gene TRBJ2-7; 9 nucleotides match TRBD1. CDR3 sequence: CASSIDQDRGYEQYF. CDR3 nucleotide sequence: TGTGCCAGTAGTATTGATCAGGACAGGGGATACGAGCAGTACTTC. Supplemented by reference TRBV19 and TRBJ2-7, the full variable domain reads DGGITQSPKYLFRKEGQNVTLSCEQNLNHDAMYWYRQDPGQGLRLIYYSQIVNDFQKGDIAEGYSVSREKKESFPLTVTSAQKNPTAFYLCASSIDQDRGYEQYFGPGTRLTVT.